This T cell receptor beta chain was identified during a study of T cells in Graves' hyperthyroidism and ophthalmopathy. This clonotype was seen repeatedly, ten times or more. Its antigen is currently unknown. Overall study results and limits: Most thyroid clonotypes expanded above 0.001 were also detected in blood. Researchers report that a 13 V-J model separated ophthalmopathy from stable hyperthyroidism.

This CDR3 region has 15 residues. With 3 bases clipped from V and 7 bases from J, the junction kept 6 bases outside the gene matches. In germline, CDR1 is ENHRY, CDR2 SYGVKD. TCR beta CDR3 regions were amplified from RNA transcripts. HTBI primers were used for first-round RT-PCR of the TCR CDR3. A single record per CDR3 protein comes from TCRdb applying MiXCR to the multiplex PCR reads. The data hold some 720,000 distinct CDR3 sequences, with around 17% observed a single time. Criteria for exclusion of patients were uncontrolled infection, other autoimmune disease, pregnancy or lactation. The sequence was obtained from a man aged 18 to 30 with Graves' hyperthyroidism. Input material: blood. The chain combines TRBV10-3 with TRBJ2-7; 13 bases map to TRBD2. The CDR3 bases are TGTGCCATCAGTGAACTAGCGGGAGGGGGCAGTGAGCAGTACTTC. Translated: CAISELAGGGSEQYF.